The 14 T cell receptor beta chains below all came from one sample that was sequenced in a study of shared clonotypes between healthy human individuals. Assay: immunoSEQ multiplex PCR; the TCRdb copy retains only in-frame clones and omits some. The table has about 710,000 clones, less than 80% seen once. The material sequenced was memory CD4+ T cells sorted from blood. The sample's subset: CD45RA-negative fraction. The receptor set was obtained from a woman in her 30s in good health.

Only one count was recorded for this clone. The chain has TRBV9 and TRBJ2-7; 7 bases are shared with TRBD1. The germline CDR1 and CDR2 sequences are SGDLS and YYNGEE. This CDR3 spans 14 amino acids. J gave up 4 bases and V 0 bases, and 4 bases lay outside the gene matches. The chain's CDR3 is CASSVGGTAYEQYF. CDR3 nucleotides: TGTGCCAGCAGCGTAGGGGGGACAGCATACGAGCAGTACTTC. Full variable domain (missing parts from reference TRBV9 and TRBJ2-7): DSGVTQTPKHLITATGQRVTLRCSPRSGDLSVYWYQQSLDQGLQFLIQYYNGEERAKGNILERFSAQQFPDLHSELNLSSLELGDSALYFCASSVGGTAYEQYFGPGTRLTVT.

This chain connects TRBV7-6 to TRBJ2-1; 9 bases fit TRBD2. This CDR3 has 15 residues. CDR1 and CDR2 from the germline V gene are SGHVS and FNYEAQ. Germline trimming cut 7 bases from V and 7 bases from J; bases unmatched to any gene: 11. The CDR3 reads CASTPRSGSRNEQFF. DNA for the CDR3: TGTGCCAGCACCCCACGTAGCGGGAGTAGGAATGAGCAGTTCTTC.

This clone was recorded a few times. Other DNA sequences in this sample translate to the same CDR3. V is TRBV5-1 and J is TRBJ1-1; no clear D gene. V lost 0 bases, J lost 0 bases, and 3 bases lay in between. The CDR3 length is 13 residues. Germline lookup yields CDR1 SGHRS and CDR2 YFSETQ. The CDR3 here is CASSLGVNTEAFF. The CDR3 DNA reads as TGCGCCAGCAGCTTGGGGGTGAACACTGAAGCTTTCTTT.

V and J are TRBV6-5 and TRBJ2-2, with D unclear. The V end was cut by 7 bases, the J end by 3 bases, with 12 bases between. Germline V CDR1 and CDR2: MNHEY, SVGAGI. This CDR3 comprises 14 residues. Written as DNA, the CDR3 is TGTGCCAGCAAGCGAGGTGGGGACACCGGGGAGCTGTTTTTT. Translating it yields CASKRGGDTGELFF.

V usage is TRBV7-2 and J usage is TRBJ1-1; D is perhaps TRBD1 (6 bases). V was cut by 3 bases and J by 0 bases, with 11 bases left in between. This CDR3 is built from 15 residues. Germline CDR1 reads SGHTA; CDR2 reads FQGNSA. Here the CDR3 DNA reads TGTGCCAGCAGCTTCACAGGGACCATGAACACTGAAGCTTTCTTT. Protein product: CASSFTGTMNTEAFF.

CDR3 coding DNA: TGCGCCAGCAGCCAAGGCTCAGGGGAGAGGGAGACCCAGTACTTC. Encoded protein: CASSQGSGERETQYF. This sequence joins TRBV4-1 and TRBJ2-5; D perhaps matches TRBD1 (6 bases). The V end was cut by 1 base, the J end by 5 bases, with 14 bases between. Germline values: CDR1 MGHRA, CDR2 YSYEKL. CDR3 length equals 15 residues.

The chain carries TRBV19 and TRBJ2-3; D remains unclear. The germline CDR1 and CDR2 sequences are LNHDA and SQIVND (reference sequence). This CDR3 region has 12 residues. The V and J ends lost 8 bases and 3 bases respectively, with 9 bases between them. CDR3 bases: TGTGCCAGTGCGCTGGGTACAGATACGCAGTATTTT. Its protein is CASALGTDTQYF.

Notes on this clone: Different DNA sequences within this sample yield the same CDR3. The chain links TRBV5-1 to TRBJ2-1; 15 nucleotides line up with TRBD2. The CDR3 has 15 amino acids. J lost 7 bases, V lost 3 bases, and 2 bases had no gene match. Germline CDR1 and CDR2: SGHRS and YFSETQ. In DNA form, the CDR3 reads TGCGCCAGCAGCTCCGGACTAGCGGGGGGGAATGAGCAGTTCTTC. As protein: CASSSGLAGGNEQFF.

The chain employs TRBV28 and TRBJ2-3; 7 bases are a match to TRBD2. The CDR3 length is 18 residues. Germline-derived CDR1 and CDR2 are MDHEN and SYDVKM. Unmatched junction bases numbered 14, after V lost 5 bases and J lost 0 bases. CDR3 amino acids: CASSRLAGGPSSTDTQYF. The CDR3 DNA follows: TGTGCCAGCAGTAGACTAGCCGGAGGACCCTCTAGCACAGATACGCAGTATTTT.

The CDR3, as DNA: TGTGCCAGCAGCTTCTTGGGAGGGGAGACCCAGTACTTC. Encoded protein: CASSFLGGETQYF. V usage is TRBV7-3 and J usage is TRBJ2-5, with 7 bases lining up with TRBD2. Germline CDR1 is SGHTA and CDR2 is FQGTGA. V shed 3 bases and J 5 bases; nucleotides not matched to a gene: 3. This CDR3 has 13 amino acids.

The chain uses TRBV19 and TRBJ1-1; D gene uncertain. Looked up from germline, CDR1 is LNHDA and CDR2 is SQIVND (reference sequence). This CDR3 has 13 residues. V dropped 2 bases and J dropped 0 bases, with 4 bases sitting between them. CDR3 nucleotides: TGTGCCAGTAGTATAAGGATGAACACTGAAGCTTTCTTT. Its translation: CASSIRMNTEAFF. Filled out from reference TRBV19 and TRBJ1-1, the complete variable domain reads DGGITQSPKYLFRKEGQNVTLSCEQNLNHDAMYWYRQDPGQGLRLIYYSQIVNDFQKGDIAEGYSVSREKKESFPLTVTSAQKNPTAFYLCASSIRMNTEAFFGQGTRLTVV.

The chain uses TRBV5-1 and TRBJ2-1, with 8 nucleotides matching TRBD2. Germline lookup yields CDR1 SGHRS and CDR2 YFSETQ. V trimming: 1 base; J trimming: 7 bases; junction bases outside the gene matches: 10. The CDR3 spans 16 residues. For the CDR3, the DNA is TGCGCCAGCAGCTTGCGGACCTCGGGAGGGAGTAATGAGCAGTTCTTC. Protein: CASSLRTSGGSNEQFF.

In its sample, this clone was seen once. This rearrangement joins TRBV2 to TRBJ1-2; D gene ambiguous. This CDR3 has 12 residues. Germline-derived CDR1 and CDR2 are SNHLY and FYNNEI. Trimming took off 5 bases at V and 4 bases at J, with 8 bases between the two ends. CDR3 DNA sequence: TGTGCCAGCAGTCCAAAGGCCTATGGCTACACCTTC. As protein: CASSPKAYGYTF.

This chain joins TRBV7-6 and TRBJ2-5; no reliable D call. Germline CDR1 SGHVS, CDR2 FNYEAQ. The CDR3 contains 15 residues. Trimming stripped 1 base from V and 4 bases from J, with 13 bases between. The CDR3 nucleotides read TGTGCCAGCAGCTTAGGATGGGCGACGGGAGAGACCCAGTACTTC. It specifies CASSLGWATGETQYF.